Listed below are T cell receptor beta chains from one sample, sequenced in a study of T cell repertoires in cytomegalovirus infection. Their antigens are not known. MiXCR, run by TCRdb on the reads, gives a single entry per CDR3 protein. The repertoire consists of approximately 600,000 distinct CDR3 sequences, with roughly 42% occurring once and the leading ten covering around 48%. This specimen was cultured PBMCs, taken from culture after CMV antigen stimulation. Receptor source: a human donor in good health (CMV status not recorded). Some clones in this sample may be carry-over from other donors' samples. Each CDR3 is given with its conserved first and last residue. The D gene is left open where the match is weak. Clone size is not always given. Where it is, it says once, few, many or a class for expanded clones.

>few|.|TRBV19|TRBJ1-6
CASNAKSYNSPLHF
TGTGCCAGTAACGCGAAGTCCTATAATTCACCCCTCCACTTT
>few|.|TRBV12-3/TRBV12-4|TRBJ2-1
CASTFDNEQFF
TGTGCCAGCACCTTTGACAATGAGCAGTTCTTC
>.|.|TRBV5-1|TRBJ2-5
CASQDQRRGTQYF
TGCGCCAGCCAGGACCAGAGACGAGGGACCCAGTACTTC
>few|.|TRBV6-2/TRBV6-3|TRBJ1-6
CASRTQDRDPLHF
TGTGCCAGCAGGACCCAAGACCGGGATCCCCTCCACTTT
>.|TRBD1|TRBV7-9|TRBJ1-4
CASSWTGTAPNEKLFF
TGTGCCAGCAGCTGGACCGGGACAGCCCCTAATGAAAAACTGTTTTTT
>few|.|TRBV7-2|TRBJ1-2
CASSLDPNRVSSNGYTF
TGTGCCAGCAGCTTAGACCCTAACAGGGTTTCTAGTAATGGCTACACCTTC
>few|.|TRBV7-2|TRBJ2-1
CASSLWKGNEQFF
TGTGCCAGCAGCTTATGGAAGGGCAATGAGCAGTTCTTC
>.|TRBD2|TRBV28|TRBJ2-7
CASSLPAGVFEQYF
TGTGCCAGCAGTTTGCCAGCGGGGGTGTTCGAGCAGTACTTC
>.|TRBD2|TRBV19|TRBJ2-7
CASSIGLAGDEQYF
TGTGCCAGTAGTATAGGACTAGCGGGAGACGAGCAGTACTTC
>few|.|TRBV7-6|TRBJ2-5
CASSARIGGIQETQYF
TGTGCCAGCAGCGCCCGGATAGGGGGGATCCAAGAGACCCAGTACTTC
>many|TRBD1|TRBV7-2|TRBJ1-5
CASSTRKRDRGDLQPQHF
TGTGCCAGCAGCACGCGAAAAAGGGACAGGGGGGATTTGCAGCCCCAGCATTTT
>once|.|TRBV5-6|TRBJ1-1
CASSSRRHQMNTEAFF
TGTGCCAGCAGCTCAAGACGGCATCAAATGAACACTGAAGCTTTCTTT